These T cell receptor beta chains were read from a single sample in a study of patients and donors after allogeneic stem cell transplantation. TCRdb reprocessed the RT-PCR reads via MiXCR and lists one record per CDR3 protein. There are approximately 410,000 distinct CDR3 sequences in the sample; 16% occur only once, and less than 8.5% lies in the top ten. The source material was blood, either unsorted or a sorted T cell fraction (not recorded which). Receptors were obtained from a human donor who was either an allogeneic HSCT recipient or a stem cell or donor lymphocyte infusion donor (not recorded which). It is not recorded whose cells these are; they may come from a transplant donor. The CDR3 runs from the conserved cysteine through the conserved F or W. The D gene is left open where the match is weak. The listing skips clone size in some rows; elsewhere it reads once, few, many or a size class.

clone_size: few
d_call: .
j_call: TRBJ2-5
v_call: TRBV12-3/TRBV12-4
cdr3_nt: TGTGCCAGCAGTCCGGGGGACAGACAAGAGACCCAGTACTTC
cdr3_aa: CASSPGDRQETQYF

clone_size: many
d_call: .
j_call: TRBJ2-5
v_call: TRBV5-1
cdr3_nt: TGCGCCAGCAGCGCTCACGGTGTGGGAGAGGAGACCCAGTACTTC
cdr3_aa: CASSAHGVGEETQYF

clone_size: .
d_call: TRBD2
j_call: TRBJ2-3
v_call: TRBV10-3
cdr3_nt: TGTGCCATCAACGCAGCGGGGGGGAACACAGATACGCAGTATTTT
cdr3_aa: CAINAAGGNTDTQYF

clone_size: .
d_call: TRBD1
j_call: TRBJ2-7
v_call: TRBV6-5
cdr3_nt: TGTGCCAGCAGTTACGTGGGACAGGCCTCCTACGAGCAGTACTTC
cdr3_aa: CASSYVGQASYEQYF

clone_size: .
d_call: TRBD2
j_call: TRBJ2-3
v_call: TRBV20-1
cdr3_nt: TGCAGTGCTCGACCCCTTCGCGGGGGTTGGGATACGCAGTATTTT
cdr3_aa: CSARPLRGGWDTQYF

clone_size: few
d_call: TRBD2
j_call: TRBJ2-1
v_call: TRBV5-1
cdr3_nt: TGCGCCAGCAGCTCGCTAGCGGGAGTCAGCTTTGAGCAGTTCTTC
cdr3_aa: CASSSLAGVSFEQFF

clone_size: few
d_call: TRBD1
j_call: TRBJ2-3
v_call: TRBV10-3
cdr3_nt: TGTGCCATCAGGACCGGGACAGGGACAGATACGCAGTATTTT
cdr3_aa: CAIRTGTGTDTQYF

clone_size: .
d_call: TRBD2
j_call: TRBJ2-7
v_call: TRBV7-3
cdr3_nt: TGTGCCAGCAGCTTACCGCTAGTCACTAGCGGGAGGTCCTACGAGCAGTACTTC
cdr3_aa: CASSLPLVTSGRSYEQYF

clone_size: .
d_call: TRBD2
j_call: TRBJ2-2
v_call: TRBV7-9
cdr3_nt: TGTGCCAGCAGCTCCAGCGGGGCAGGGAACACCGGGGAGCTGTTTTTT
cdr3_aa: CASSSSGAGNTGELFF

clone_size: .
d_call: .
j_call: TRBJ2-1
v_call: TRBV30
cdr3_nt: TGTGCCTGGAGTGGGCTAGCGGAGCAGTTCTTC
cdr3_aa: CAWSGLAEQFF

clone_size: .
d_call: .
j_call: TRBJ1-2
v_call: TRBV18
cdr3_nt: TGTGCCAGCTCACCACTGGTGGCAGAAAATACCATCTATGGCTACACCTTC
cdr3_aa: CASSPLVAENTIYGYTF

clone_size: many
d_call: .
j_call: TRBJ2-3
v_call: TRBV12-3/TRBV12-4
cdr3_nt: TGTGCCAGTTTGAGCAAGGACCGCACAGATACGCAGTATTTT
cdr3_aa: CASLSKDRTDTQYF

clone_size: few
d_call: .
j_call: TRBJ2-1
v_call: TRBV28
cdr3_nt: TGTGCCAGCAATCCCTGGAGCTTAGACGATGAGCAGTTCTTC
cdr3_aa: CASNPWSLDDEQFF

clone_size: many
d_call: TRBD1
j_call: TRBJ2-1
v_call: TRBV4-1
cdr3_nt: TGCGCCAGCAGCCAACACGACAGGGGCTCCTACAATGAGCAGTTCTTC
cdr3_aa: CASSQHDRGSYNEQFF

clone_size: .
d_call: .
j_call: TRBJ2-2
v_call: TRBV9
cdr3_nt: TGTGCCAGCAGCGTAGGGGGCCTACCAAGCACCGGGGAGCTGTTTTTT
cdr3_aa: CASSVGGLPSTGELFF

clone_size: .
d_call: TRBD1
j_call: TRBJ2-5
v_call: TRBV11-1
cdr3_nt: TGTGCCAGCAGCTTAGGCGACAGGGGGAGAGAGACCCAGTACTTC
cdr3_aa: CASSLGDRGRETQYF

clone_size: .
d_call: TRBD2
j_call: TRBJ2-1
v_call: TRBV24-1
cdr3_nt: TGTGCCACCAGTGCGGCTAGCGGAGTGCTAGGGGAGCAGTTCTTC
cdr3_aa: CATSAASGVLGEQFF

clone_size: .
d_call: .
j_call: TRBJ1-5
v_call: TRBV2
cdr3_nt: TGTGCCAGCAGTACCCAGGGGAAAGAGGGACAGCCCCAGCATTTT
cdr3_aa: CASSTQGKEGQPQHF

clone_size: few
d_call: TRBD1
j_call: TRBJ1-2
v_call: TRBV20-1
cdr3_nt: TGCAGTGCTACTATGGGACAGGGGAGGGAGAGTGGCTACACCTTC
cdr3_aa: CSATMGQGRESGYTF

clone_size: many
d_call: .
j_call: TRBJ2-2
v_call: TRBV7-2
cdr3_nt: TGTGCCAGCAGCTTAACGGGCCCCACCGGGGAGCTGTTTTTT
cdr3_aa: CASSLTGPTGELFF

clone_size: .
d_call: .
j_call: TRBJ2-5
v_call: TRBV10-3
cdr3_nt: TGTGCCATCCGAGGGGGAGAGACCCAGTACTTC
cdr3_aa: CAIRGGETQYF

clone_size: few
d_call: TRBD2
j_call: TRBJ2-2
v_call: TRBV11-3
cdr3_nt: TGTGCCAGCAGCTCCTGGACTAGCGGGGGTACCGGGGAGCTGTTTTTT
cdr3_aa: CASSSWTSGGTGELFF

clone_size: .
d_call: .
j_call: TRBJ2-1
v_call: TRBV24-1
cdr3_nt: TGTGCCACCAGTGACCCTAGTATCGGTGAGCAGTTCTTC
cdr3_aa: CATSDPSIGEQFF

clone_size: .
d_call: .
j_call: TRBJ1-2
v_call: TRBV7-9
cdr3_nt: TGTGCCAGCAGCTTCGGAGTCTATGGCTACACCTTC
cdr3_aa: CASSFGVYGYTF

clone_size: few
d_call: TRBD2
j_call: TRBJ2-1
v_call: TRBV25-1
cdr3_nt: TGTGCCAGCAGACTGACTAGCGGGGCCCTTAATGAGCAGTTCTTC
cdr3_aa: CASRLTSGALNEQFF

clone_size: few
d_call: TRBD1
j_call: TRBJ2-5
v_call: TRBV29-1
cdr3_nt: TGCAGCGCCCGGGACAGGGGCACGGAGACCCAGTACTTC
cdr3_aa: CSARDRGTETQYF

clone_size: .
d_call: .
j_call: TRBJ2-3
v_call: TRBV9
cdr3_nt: TGTGCCAGCAGTTCCAGGAGGGCTAGGGGGCAGCAGTATTTT
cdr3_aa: CASSSRRARGQQYF

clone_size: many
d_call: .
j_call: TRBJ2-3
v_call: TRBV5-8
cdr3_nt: TGTGCCTCGAGTCTGGATACGCAGTATTTT
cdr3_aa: CASSLDTQYF